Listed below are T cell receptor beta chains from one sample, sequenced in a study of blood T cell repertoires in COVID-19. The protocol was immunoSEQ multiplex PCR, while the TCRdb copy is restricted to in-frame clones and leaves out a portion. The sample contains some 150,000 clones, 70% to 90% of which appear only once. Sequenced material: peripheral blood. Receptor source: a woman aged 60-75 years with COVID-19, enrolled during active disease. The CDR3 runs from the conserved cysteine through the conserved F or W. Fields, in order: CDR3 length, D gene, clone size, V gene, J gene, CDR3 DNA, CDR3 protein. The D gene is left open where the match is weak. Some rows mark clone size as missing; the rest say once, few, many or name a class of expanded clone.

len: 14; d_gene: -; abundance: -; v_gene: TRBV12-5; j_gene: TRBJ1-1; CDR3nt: TGTGCTAGTAATGAACAGGGACTGAACACTGAAGCTTTCTTT; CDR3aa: CASNEQGLNTEAFF
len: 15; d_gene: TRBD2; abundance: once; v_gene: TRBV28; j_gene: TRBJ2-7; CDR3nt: TGTGCCAGCATGACAGTGACTAGCGGGTGGGACGAGCAGTACTTC; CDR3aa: CASMTVTSGWDEQYF
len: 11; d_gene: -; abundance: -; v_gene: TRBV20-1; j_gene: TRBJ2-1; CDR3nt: TGCAGTGCTAATAGCCCTAATGAGCAGTTCTTC; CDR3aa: CSANSPNEQFF
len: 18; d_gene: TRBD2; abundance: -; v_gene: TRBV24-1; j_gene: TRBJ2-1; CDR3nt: TGTGCCACCAGTGACCCAGGACTAGCGGGAGACTCCTACAATGAGCAGTTCTTC; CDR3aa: CATSDPGLAGDSYNEQFF
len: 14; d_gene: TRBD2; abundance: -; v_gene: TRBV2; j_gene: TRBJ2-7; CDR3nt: TGTGCCAGCAGGGCTAGCGGGAGTCAGTACGAGCAGTACTTC; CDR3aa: CASRASGSQYEQYF
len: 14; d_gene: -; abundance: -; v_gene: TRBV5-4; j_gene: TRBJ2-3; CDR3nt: TGTGCCAGCAGCTTGGCACAGGGCACAGATACGCAGTATTTT; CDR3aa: CASSLAQGTDTQYF
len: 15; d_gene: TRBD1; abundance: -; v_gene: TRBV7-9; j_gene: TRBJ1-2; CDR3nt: TGTGCCAGCAGCTTAGGGGGACAGAATTTATATGGCTACACCTTC; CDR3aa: CASSLGGQNLYGYTF
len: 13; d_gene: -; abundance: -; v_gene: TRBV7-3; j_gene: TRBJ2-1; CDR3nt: TGTGCCAGCAGCTTAACGGGCCACAATGAGCAGTTCTTC; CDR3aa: CASSLTGHNEQFF
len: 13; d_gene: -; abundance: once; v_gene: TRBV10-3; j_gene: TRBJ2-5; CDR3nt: TGTGCCATCAGTCCAGGGGCCCAGGAGACCCAGTACTTC; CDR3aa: CAISPGAQETQYF
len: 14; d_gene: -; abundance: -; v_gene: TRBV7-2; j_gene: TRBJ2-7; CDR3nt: TGTGCCAGCAGCCCCCGAAGCGGGTTATCCGAGCAGTACTTC; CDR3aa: CASSPRSGLSEQYF
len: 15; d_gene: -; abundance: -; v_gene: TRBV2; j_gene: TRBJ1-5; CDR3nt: TGTGCCAGCAGTGGCGGGCGAGGAAGCAATCAGCCCCAGCATTTT; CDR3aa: CASSGGRGSNQPQHF
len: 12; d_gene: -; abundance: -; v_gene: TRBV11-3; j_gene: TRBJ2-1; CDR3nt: TGTGCCAGCAGTCGCATTAGGACTTTCCAGTTCTTC; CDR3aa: CASSRIRTFQFF
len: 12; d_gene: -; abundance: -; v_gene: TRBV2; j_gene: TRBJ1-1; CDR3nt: TGTGCCAGCAGCCCCCACGGGACTGAAGCTTTCTTT; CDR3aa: CASSPHGTEAFF
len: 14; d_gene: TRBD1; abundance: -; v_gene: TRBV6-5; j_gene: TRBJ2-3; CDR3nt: TGTGCCAGCGCCGCCGGGACAGGGGCAGATACGCAGTATTTT; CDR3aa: CASAAGTGADTQYF
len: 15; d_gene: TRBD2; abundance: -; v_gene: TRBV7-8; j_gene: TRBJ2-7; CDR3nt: TGTGCCAGCAGCTTAGGGCTAGCGGGCTCCTACGAGCAGTACTTC; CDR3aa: CASSLGLAGSYEQYF
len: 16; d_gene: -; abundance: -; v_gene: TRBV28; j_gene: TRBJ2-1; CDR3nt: TGTGCCAGCAGTCGGTTCTGGGACTCCCTTGGCCATGAGCAGTTCTTC; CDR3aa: CASSRFWDSLGHEQFF
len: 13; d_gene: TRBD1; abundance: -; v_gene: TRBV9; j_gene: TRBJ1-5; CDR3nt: TGTGCCAGCAGCGCATCAGGGGGTCAGCCCCAGCATTTT; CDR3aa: CASSASGGQPQHF
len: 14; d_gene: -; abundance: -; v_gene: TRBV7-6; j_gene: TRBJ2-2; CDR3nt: TGTGCCAGCAGCTTAATACAGTCGACCGGGGAGCTGTTTTTT; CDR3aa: CASSLIQSTGELFF
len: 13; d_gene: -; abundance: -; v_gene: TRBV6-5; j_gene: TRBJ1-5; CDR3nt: TGTGCCAGCAGAAGACAGTTTTGGGGGCCCCAGCATTTT; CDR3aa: CASRRQFWGPQHF
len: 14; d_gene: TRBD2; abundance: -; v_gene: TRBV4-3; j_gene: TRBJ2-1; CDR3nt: TGCGCCAGCAGCCCGGGACTAGCGGGGAATGAGCAGTTCTTC; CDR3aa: CASSPGLAGNEQFF
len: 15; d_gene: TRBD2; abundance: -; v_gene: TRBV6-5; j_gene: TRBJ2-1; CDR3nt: TGTGCCAGCAGGGGAAGCGGGAGCTCCTACAATGAGCAGTTCTTC; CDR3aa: CASRGSGSSYNEQFF
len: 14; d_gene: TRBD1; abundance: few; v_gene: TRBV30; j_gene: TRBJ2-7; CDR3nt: TGTGCCTCCGAGGTGGCACAGGGGGCCCGCGAGCAGTACTTC; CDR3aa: CASEVAQGAREQYF
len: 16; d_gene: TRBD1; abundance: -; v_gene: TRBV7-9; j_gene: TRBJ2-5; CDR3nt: TGTGCCAGCAGCTTAGCGGGACAGGGGGTAGGGGAGACCCAGTACTTC; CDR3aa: CASSLAGQGVGETQYF
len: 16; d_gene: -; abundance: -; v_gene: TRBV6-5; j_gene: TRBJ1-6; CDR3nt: TGTGCCAGCAGTTACTTCCCGCGCTCCTATAATTCACCCCTCCACTTT; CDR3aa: CASSYFPRSYNSPLHF
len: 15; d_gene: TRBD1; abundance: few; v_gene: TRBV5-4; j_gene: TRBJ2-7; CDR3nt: TGTGCCAGCAGCTTGGGACAGGGGGCCGGCTACGAGCAGTACTTC; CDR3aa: CASSLGQGAGYEQYF
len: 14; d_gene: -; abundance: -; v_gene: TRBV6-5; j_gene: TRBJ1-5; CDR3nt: TGTGCCAGCAGACAGGCGGGGCTCAATCAGCCCCAGCATTTT; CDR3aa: CASRQAGLNQPQHF
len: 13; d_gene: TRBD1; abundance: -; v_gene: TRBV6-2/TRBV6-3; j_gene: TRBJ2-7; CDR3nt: TGTGCCAGCAGTTGGGACAGCTCCTACGAGCAGTACTTC; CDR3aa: CASSWDSSYEQYF
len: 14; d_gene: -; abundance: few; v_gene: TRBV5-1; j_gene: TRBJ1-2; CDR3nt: TGCGCCAGCAGCTTGGCCGGTCCTCACTATGGCTACACCTTC; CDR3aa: CASSLAGPHYGYTF
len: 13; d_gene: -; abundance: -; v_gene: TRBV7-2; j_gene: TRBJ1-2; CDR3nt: TGTGCCAGCAGCCGACAGGCTAACTATGGCTACACCTTC; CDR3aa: CASSRQANYGYTF
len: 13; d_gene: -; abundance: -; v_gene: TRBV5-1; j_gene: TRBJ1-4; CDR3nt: TGCGCCAGCAGCTTGGGTGCGGAGGAAAAACTGTTTTTT; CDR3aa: CASSLGAEEKLFF
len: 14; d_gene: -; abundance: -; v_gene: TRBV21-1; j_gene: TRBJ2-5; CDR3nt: TGTGCCAGCAGCCCGACCCCAGGGGCAGAGACCCAGTACTTC; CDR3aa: CASSPTPGAETQYF
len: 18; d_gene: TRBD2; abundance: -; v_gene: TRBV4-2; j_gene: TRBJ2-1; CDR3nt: TGTGCCAGCAGCCAGGATACAACCGGGACTAGCGGGCCTAATGAGCAGTTCTTC; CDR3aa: CASSQDTTGTSGPNEQFF
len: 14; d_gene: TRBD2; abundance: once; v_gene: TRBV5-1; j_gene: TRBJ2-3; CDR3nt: TGCGCCAGCAGCCGACTAGCGGGGGGCGATACGCAGTATTTT; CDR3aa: CASSRLAGGDTQYF
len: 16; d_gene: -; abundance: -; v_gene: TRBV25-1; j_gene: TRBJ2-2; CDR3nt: TGTGCCAGCAGTGATCCGAGGGTCGCGAACACCGGGGAGCTGTTTTTT; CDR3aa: CASSDPRVANTGELFF
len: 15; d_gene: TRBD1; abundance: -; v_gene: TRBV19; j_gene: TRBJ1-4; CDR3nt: TGTGCCAGTAGTTCCTTCGGCCAGGGGGTTGAAAAACTGTTTTTT; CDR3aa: CASSSFGQGVEKLFF
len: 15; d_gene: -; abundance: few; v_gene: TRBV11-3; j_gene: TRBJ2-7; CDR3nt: TGTGCCAGCAGGAACCAGCCACAGTCATCCTACGAGCAGTACTTC; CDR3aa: CASRNQPQSSYEQYF
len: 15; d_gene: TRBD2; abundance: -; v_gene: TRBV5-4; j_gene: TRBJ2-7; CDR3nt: TGTGCCAGCAGCGATAGCGGGAGCACCCTCTACGAGCAGTACTTC; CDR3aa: CASSDSGSTLYEQYF
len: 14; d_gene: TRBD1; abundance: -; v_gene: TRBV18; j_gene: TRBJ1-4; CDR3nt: TGTGCCAGCTCACCCCCCGGACAGGTTTCAAAACTGTTTTTT; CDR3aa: CASSPPGQVSKLFF
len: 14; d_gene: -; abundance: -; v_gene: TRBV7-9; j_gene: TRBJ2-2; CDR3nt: TGTGCCAGCAGCCTCACAGGGAACACCGGGGAGCTGTTTTTT; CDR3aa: CASSLTGNTGELFF
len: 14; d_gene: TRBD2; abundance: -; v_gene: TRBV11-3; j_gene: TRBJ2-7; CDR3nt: TGTGCCAGCAGCTTTAGCGGGACGGTCTACGAGCAGTACTTC; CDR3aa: CASSFSGTVYEQYF
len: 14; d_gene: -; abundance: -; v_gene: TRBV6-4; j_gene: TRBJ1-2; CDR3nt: TGTGCCAGCAGCCCGGCAGGGGAAGCGTATGGCTACACCTTC; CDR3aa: CASSPAGEAYGYTF
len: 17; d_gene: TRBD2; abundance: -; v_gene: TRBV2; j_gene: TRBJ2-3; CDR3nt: TGTGCCAGCAGCGCTAGCCAGCGGGGATCCTTCACAGATACGCAGTATTTT; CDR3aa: CASSASQRGSFTDTQYF
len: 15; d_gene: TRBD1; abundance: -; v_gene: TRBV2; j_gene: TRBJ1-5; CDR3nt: TGTGCCAGCAAAGGGGACAGGGTAAACAATCAGCCCCAGCATTTT; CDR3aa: CASKGDRVNNQPQHF
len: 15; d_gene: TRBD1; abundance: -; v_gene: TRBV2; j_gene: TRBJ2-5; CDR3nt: TGTGCCAGCAGTGAAGAAGGGACAGTACAAGAGACCCAGTACTTC; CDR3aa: CASSEEGTVQETQYF